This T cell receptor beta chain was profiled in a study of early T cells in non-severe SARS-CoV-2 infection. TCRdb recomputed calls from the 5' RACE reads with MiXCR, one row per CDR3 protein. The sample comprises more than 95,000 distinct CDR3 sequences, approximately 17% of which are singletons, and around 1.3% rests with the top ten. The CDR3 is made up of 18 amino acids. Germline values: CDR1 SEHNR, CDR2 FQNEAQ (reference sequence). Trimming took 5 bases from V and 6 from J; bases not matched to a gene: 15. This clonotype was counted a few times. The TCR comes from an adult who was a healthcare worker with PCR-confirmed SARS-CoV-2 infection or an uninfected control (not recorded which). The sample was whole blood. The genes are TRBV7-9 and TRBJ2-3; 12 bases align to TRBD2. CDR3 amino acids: CASSTTTSGSLGRDTQYF. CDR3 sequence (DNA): TGTGCCAGCAGCACGACGACTAGCGGGAGTTTAGGACGCGATACGCAGTATTTT.